The clone carrying this T cell receptor beta chain was found many times. Its specificity is not known. Time point reported: persistent/refractory GD, antithyroid drugs over 5 years with positive TRAb. Extracted PBMC RNA gave rise to the TCR library. The authors diagnosed Graves' disease using American Thyroid Association guidelines. CDR1 is MNHNS, CDR2 SASEGT, per germline. Between the trimmed V and J ends, which lost 6 bases and 4 bases, there was a span of 12 bases. There are 13 residues in the CDR3. Researchers made TCR beta libraries by using iRepertoire HTBI primers and running Arm-PCR on CDR3 regions. TCRdb reprocessed the multiplex PCR reads via MiXCR and lists one record per CDR3 protein. The top ten hold about 29% of the sample, which has approximately 350,000 distinct CDR3 sequences, approximately 25% seen once. The record originates from a study of regulatory T cells in long-lasting Graves disease. On the study more broadly: Over-5-year antithyroid drug use with positive TSH receptor antibodies defined persistent Graves' disease in the study. Broader study findings: Newly diagnosed Graves' patients had higher TCR diversity than persistent ones.

V is TRBV6-1 and J is TRBJ1-2; D gene unclear. The source of this sequence is a woman between 40 and 55 years old with Graves disease. The sequenced sample was peripheral blood mononuclear cells (PBMCs), obtained when the disease was refractory, from a patient treated with antithyroid drugs. DNA of the CDR3: TGTGCCAGCAGCCCACGGGAGGTCTATGGCTACACCTTC. Translation: CASSPREVYGYTF.